One sample yielded the 2 T cell receptor beta chains listed below, sequenced in a study of metastatic and nonmetastatic thyroid tumors. Every patient underwent thyroid surgery untreated. With MiXCR, TCRdb called clones anew from the PCR reads. The repertoire has about 92,000 clones, about 15% of them found once; the top ten carry 3% to 4.5%. Input material: blood. These receptors were obtained from a female donor with papillary thyroid cancer or a benign thyroid nodule (not recorded which). Some clones in this sample may be carry-over from other donors' samples.

This clone was recorded at least ten times. The chain carries TRBV6-1 and TRBJ2-2; D might be TRBD1 or TRBD2, each matching 6 bases. Trimming removed 4 bases from V and 4 bases from J, with 16 bases in between. There are 16 residues in the CDR3. In germline, CDR1 is MNHNS, CDR2 SASEGT. The DNA for the CDR3 is TGTGCCAGCAGTGTGATTCGGGGGCAGGGCACCGGGGAGCTGTTTTTT. Protein: CASSVIRGQGTGELFF.

This clone has ten or more counts. The J gene is TRBJ2-6, the V gene TRBV20-1, with a possible D match to TRBD2 (6 bases). The V end lost 4 bases, the J end lost 2 bases, and 12 bases lay between the germline ends. The CDR3 has 15 residues. The V gene's germline CDR1 is DFQATT and CDR2 SNEGSKA (reference sequence). Here the CDR3 reads CSATPSGAGANVLTF. The CDR3 coding sequence is TGCAGTGCTACCCCTTCGGGGGCTGGGGCCAACGTCCTGACTTTC.